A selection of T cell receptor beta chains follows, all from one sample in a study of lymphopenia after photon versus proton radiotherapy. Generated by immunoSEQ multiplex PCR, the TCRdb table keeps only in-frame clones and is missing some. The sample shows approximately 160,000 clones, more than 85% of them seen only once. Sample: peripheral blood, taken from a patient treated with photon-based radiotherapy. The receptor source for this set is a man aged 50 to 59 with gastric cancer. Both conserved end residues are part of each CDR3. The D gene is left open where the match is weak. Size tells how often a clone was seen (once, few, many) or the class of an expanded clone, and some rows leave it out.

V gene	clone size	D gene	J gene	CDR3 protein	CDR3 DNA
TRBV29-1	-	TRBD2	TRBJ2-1	CSLPRTSGTVGEQFF	TGCAGCCTTCCCCGGACTAGCGGGACCGTGGGTGAGCAGTTCTTC
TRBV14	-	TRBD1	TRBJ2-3	CASSQVRQGARTDTQYF	TGTGCCAGCAGCCAAGTCCGACAGGGGGCTCGCACAGATACGCAGTATTTT
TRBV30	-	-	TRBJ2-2	CACGRANELTGELFF	TGTGCCTGCGGACGGGCAAATGAGCTAACCGGGGAGCTGTTTTTT
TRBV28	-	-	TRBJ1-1	CASSLRGTEAFF	TGTGCCAGCAGTTTACGGGGAACTGAAGCTTTCTTT
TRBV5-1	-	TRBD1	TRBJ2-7	CASSLEGQGIHEQYF	TGCGCCAGCAGCTTGGAGGGACAGGGTATACACGAGCAGTACTTC
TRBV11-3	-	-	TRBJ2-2	CASSPEHGAGELFF	TGTGCCAGCAGCCCCGAGCATGGGGCCGGGGAGCTGTTTTTT
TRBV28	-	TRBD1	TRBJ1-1	CASTTGGRNTEAFF	TGTGCCAGCACGACAGGGGGCAGGAACACTGAAGCTTTCTTT
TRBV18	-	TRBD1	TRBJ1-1	CASSLSTGVNTEAFF	TGTGCCAGCTCACTCAGTACAGGGGTTAACACTGAAGCTTTCTTT
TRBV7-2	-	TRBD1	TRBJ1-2	CASSRDRGHGYGYTF	TGTGCCAGCAGCCGTGACAGGGGGCACGGCTATGGCTACACCTTC
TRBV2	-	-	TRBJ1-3	CASSPQDSASGNTIYF	TGTGCCAGCAGTCCTCAGGACAGCGCCTCTGGAAACACCATATATTTT
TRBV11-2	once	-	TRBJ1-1	CASSLDGGLFGAFF	TGTGCCAGCAGCTTAGATGGGGGCCTATTCGGTGCTTTCTTT
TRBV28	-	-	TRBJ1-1	CASSSQGSGGYTEAFF	TGTGCCAGCAGTTCCCAAGGGTCGGGGGGCTACACTGAAGCTTTCTTT
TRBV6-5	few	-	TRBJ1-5	CASRPYPWGNQPQHF	TGTGCCAGCAGGCCCTATCCTTGGGGGAATCAGCCCCAGCATTTT
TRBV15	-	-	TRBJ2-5	CATSHPPGGEETQYF	TGTGCCACCAGCCACCCCCCCGGGGGCGAGGAGACCCAGTACTTC
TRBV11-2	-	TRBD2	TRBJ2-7	CASTPGLAGYEQYF	TGTGCCAGCACCCCCGGATTAGCGGGCTACGAGCAGTACTTC
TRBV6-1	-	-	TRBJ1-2	CASRYRDGYTF	TGTGCCAGCAGGTACAGGGATGGCTACACCTTC
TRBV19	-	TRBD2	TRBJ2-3	CASSTSLAGGSADTQYF	TGTGCCAGTAGTACCTCCCTAGCGGGAGGGAGCGCAGATACGCAGTATTTT
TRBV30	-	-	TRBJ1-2	CAWSEGGIENYGYTF	TGTGCCTGGAGTGAGGGTGGGATTGAGAACTATGGCTACACCTTC
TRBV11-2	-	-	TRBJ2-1	CASSLTGRDYNEQFF	TGTGCCAGCAGCTTGACAGGGAGGGACTACAATGAGCAGTTCTTC
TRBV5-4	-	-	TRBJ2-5	CASSPGTVRPQYF	TGTGCCAGCAGCCCCGGGACTGTCCGGCCCCAGTACTTC
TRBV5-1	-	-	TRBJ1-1	CASSLVPMNTEAFF	TGCGCCAGCAGCTTGGTGCCCATGAACACTGAAGCTTTCTTT
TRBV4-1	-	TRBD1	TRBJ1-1	CASSRDRDAFF	TGCGCCAGCAGCAGGGACAGGGATGCTTTCTTT
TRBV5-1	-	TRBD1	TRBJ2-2	CASSLQGATGELFF	TGCGCCAGCAGCCTACAGGGGGCAACCGGGGAGCTGTTTTTT
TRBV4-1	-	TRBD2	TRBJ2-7	CASSQSRGGSGARYEQYF	TGCGCCAGCAGCCAATCCAGAGGAGGTAGCGGGGCACGCTACGAGCAGTACTTC
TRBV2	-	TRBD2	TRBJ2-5	CASSALGLAGQETQYF	TGTGCCAGCAGCGCCCTGGGACTAGCGGGACAAGAGACCCAGTACTTC
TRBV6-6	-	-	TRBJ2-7	CASRRDLYEQYF	TGTGCCAGCAGAAGGGACCTTTACGAGCAGTACTTC
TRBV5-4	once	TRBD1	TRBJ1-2	CASSLTGGPPGVDGYTF	TGTGCCAGCAGCTTGACAGGGGGCCCACCTGGGGTTGATGGCTACACCTTC
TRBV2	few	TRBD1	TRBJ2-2	CASRPGQANTGELFF	TGTGCCAGCAGACCGGGACAGGCGAACACCGGGGAGCTGTTTTTT
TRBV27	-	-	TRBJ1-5	CASARLSNQPQHF	TGTGCCAGCGCCAGGTTAAGCAATCAGCCCCAGCATTTT
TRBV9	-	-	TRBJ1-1	CASSVAPVNTEAFF	TGTGCCAGCAGCGTAGCCCCGGTAAACACTGAAGCTTTCTTT
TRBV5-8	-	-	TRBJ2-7	CASSLLASYEQYF	TGTGCCAGCAGCTTGCTAGCGAGCTACGAGCAGTACTTC
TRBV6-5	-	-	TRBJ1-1	CASSLGRRIGNTEAFF	TGTGCCAGCAGTTTGGGGAGAAGAATCGGGAACACTGAAGCTTTCTTT
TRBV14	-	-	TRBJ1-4	CASSQGQPTNEKLFF	TGTGCCAGCAGCCAGGGACAACCAACTAATGAAAAACTGTTTTTT